The 5 T cell receptor beta chains below were found in one sample sequenced in a study of shared clonotypes between healthy human individuals (dated by TCRdb to 2018 to 2021). Libraries were built with the immunoSEQ multiplex PCR assay. The source is immuneACCESS, and TCRdb retained only in-frame sequences with V and J called. Part of the clones is not carried over; for the studies checked, unresolved V genes explain less than half of this, and the remainder is unexplained. This sample holds about 2.1 million clones; around 93% were observed only once. About 1.7% of the sample goes to the ten largest clones. For the CD8 naive samples, CD45RO-negative cells were positively selected for CCR7, yielding a CD45RA+CCR7+ population from which TemRA cells were excluded. Sequenced: naive CD8+ T cells from PBMCs. Per the publication, the cell subset or site label means: CD45RA+CCR7+. These receptors were taken from a young man in good health. Some clones in this sample may be carry-over from other donors' samples.

The chain links TRBV14 to TRBJ2-2, with 9 bases that match TRBD1. Per the germline V gene, CDR1 is SGHDN and CDR2 is FVKESK. This CDR3 spans 15 amino acids. After removal of 4 bases from V and 2 bases from J, the junction contained 2 bases not matched to a gene. CDR3 region: CASSLGQGNTGELFF. The CDR3, as DNA: TGTGCCAGCAGCCTGGGACAGGGCAACACCGGGGAGCTGTTTTTT.

The chain is built from TRBV5-6 and TRBJ2-1; D possibly uses TRBD1 or TRBD2 (5 bases each). CDR1 and CDR2 (germline): SGHDT, YYEEEE. Trimming removed 4 bases at V and 12 bases at J, with 14 bases between. This CDR3 region has 12 residues. Here the CDR3 reads CASSTTGTGQFF. CDR3 DNA: TGTGCCAGCAGCACGACCGGGACCGGGCAGTTCTTC.

This clone was detected only once. Other DNA sequences in the sample encode the same CDR3. The chain employs TRBV27 and TRBJ2-2, with 7 positions matching TRBD1. Germline assignment: CDR1 MNHEY and CDR2 SMNVEV (reference sequence). The CDR3 spans 14 residues. With V trimmed by 4 bases and J by 1 base, 0 bases remained unmatched. The CDR3 spells CASSWDRNTGELFF. CDR3 DNA sequence: TGTGCCAGCAGTTGGGACAGGAACACCGGGGAGCTGTTTTTT.

To note about this clone: The identical CDR3 is also encoded by other nucleotide sequences in the sample. V usage is TRBV11-2 and J usage is TRBJ1-2, with D perhaps matching TRBD1 (6 bases). V was trimmed by 3 bases and J by 2 bases, leaving 10 bases between them. Per the germline V gene, CDR1 is SGHAT and CDR2 is FQNNGV. The CDR3 contains 14 residues. CDR3 loop: CASSFGGLNYGYTF. For the CDR3, the DNA is TGTGCCAGCAGCTTTGGGGGCTTGAACTATGGCTACACCTTC. The whole variable domain, remainder taken from reference TRBV11-2 and TRBJ1-2, is EAGVAQSPRYKIIEKRQSVAFWCNPISGHATLYWYQQILGQGPKLLIQFQNNGVVDDSQLPKDRFSAERLKGVDSTLKIQPAKLEDSAVYLCASSFGGLNYGYTFGSGTRLTVV.

This clone was detected only once. The chain combines TRBV7-8 with TRBJ1-4, with D tentatively TRBD1 (5 bases). The V gene's germline CDR1 is SGHVS and CDR2 FQNEAQ. V lost 5 bases and J 4 bases, leaving 11 bases between the germline ends. The length of the CDR3 is 14 residues. The chain's CDR3 is CASSPRQINEKLFF. The CDR3 DNA reads TGTGCCAGCAGCCCTCGACAGATTAATGAAAAACTGTTTTTT.